This passage covers 6 T cell receptor beta chains from one sample sequenced in a study of Ad26.COV2.S vaccination and SARS-CoV-2 variants. Measured with immunoSEQ multiplex PCR; TCRdb has only the in-frame clones, and not every one. The table has hundreds of thousands of clones, 75% to 95% seen once; the top ten hold 12%. Treatment defined: some 19 received Ad26.COV2.S at low or high dose, single or two shots; about 5 received placebo; per-sample allocation not given. Day 63 after the first vaccine or placebo injection was the time point for sampling. Specimen: peripheral blood, collected in a trial of Ad26.COV2.S vaccine versus placebo. Every receptor here comes from a person between 18 and 65 years old who received the Ad26.COV2.S COVID-19 vaccine or a placebo.

The chain employs TRBV14 and TRBJ1-2, with D uncertain. With 1 base removed from V and 5 bases from J, the gap between germline ends came to 17 bases. The length of the CDR3 is 16 residues. From germline, CDR1 is SGHDN and CDR2 FVKESK. The CDR3 DNA reads as TGTGCCAGCAGCCAAGCGGCCGGTTGGAGGTTGTATGGCTACACCTTC. This codes for CASSQAAGWRLYGYTF.

This sequence joins TRBV10-3 and TRBJ1-5; D remains ambiguous. The CDR3 spans 11 residues. V lost 0 bases and J 6 bases, leaving 0 bases between the germline ends. The V gene's germline CDR1 is ENHRY and CDR2 SYGVKD. The CDR3 sequence is CAISESQPQHF. For the CDR3, the DNA is TGTGCCATCAGTGAGTCTCAGCCCCAGCATTTT.

In its sample, this clone was seen a few times. The chain uses TRBV11-2 and TRBJ2-1, with 8 bases fitting TRBD1. V was pared by 1 base and J by 6 bases, with 5 bases of the junction left unmatched. CDR3 length: 15 amino acids. Per germline, CDR1 SGHAT and CDR2 FQNNGV. The CDR3 DNA is TGTGCCAGCAGCTTAGTTAGGACAGGGCGCAATGAGCAGTTCTTC. Translating gives CASSLVRTGRNEQFF. The full variable domain, its missing parts supplied by reference TRBV11-2 and TRBJ2-1, is EAGVAQSPRYKIIEKRQSVAFWCNPISGHATLYWYQQILGQGPKLLIQFQNNGVVDDSQLPKDRFSAERLKGVDSTLKIQPAKLEDSAVYLCASSLVRTGRNEQFFGPGTRLTVL.

The V and J genes are TRBV12-3 or TRBV12-4 and TRBJ2-3; D gene ambiguous. Trimming pared 4 bases from V and 6 bases from J, leaving 8 bases between. The CDR3 extends over 12 amino acids. CDR3 bases: TGTGCCAGCAGTTCATACACCGATACGCAGTATTTT. Translated, it gives CASSSYTDTQYF.

This clone was found once. V is TRBV19 and J is TRBJ2-2, with 10 bases identical to TRBD2. CDR1 and CDR2 (germline): LNHDA, SQIVND (reference sequence). Germline trimming cut 1 base from V and 4 bases from J; bases unmatched to any gene: 0. There are 15 residues in the CDR3. The CDR3: CASSIASGSTGELFF. CDR3 DNA: TGTGCCAGTAGTATAGCTAGCGGGAGCACCGGGGAGCTGTTTTTT.

V gene TRBV18 combines with J gene TRBJ2-3, with 7 bases matching TRBD2. The trim removed 4 bases at V and 4 bases at J, leaving 17 bases unmatched. The CDR3 totals 18 residues. Germline V CDR1 and CDR2: KGHSH, LQKENI. The CDR3 DNA is TGTGCCAGCTCACTAGCGGTTTCTAGCGGTCTAGGGTCAGATACGCAGTATTTT. It encodes CASSLAVSSGLGSDTQYF.